Listed below are T cell receptor beta chains from one sample, sequenced in a study of vaccination effects on CD4 cells after COVID-19. Sequencing was performed with immunoSEQ multiplex PCR; in TCRdb, only in-frame clones are kept and a portion is missing. Found here are 60,000 to 80,000 clones, roughly 74% of them singletons; the top ten hold about 2.3%. No antigen has been assigned to these receptors. The specimen comprised CD4+ T cells from PBMCs cultured without peptide, sampled after COVID-19 vaccination. All receptors derive from a human donor who received a COVID-19 vaccine. The CDR3 runs from the conserved cysteine through the conserved F or W. A D gene is named only where the DNA matches it firmly. Clone size is shown for a subset of rows, as once, few, many or a class of expanded clone.

d_gene: TRBD1
v_gene: TRBV5-1
abundance: .
j_gene: TRBJ2-5
CDR3nt: TGCGCCAGCAGCTTGGGACAGGGCCAGGCCGGGACCCAGTACTTC
CDR3aa: CASSLGQGQAGTQYF

d_gene: TRBD1
v_gene: TRBV6-5
abundance: once
j_gene: TRBJ2-5
CDR3nt: TGTGCCAGCACCGGGACAGGGAGGGAGACCCAGTACTTC
CDR3aa: CASTGTGRETQYF

d_gene: .
v_gene: TRBV7-2
abundance: .
j_gene: TRBJ2-2
CDR3nt: TGTGCCAGCAGCTTAGATACAGTGAACACCGGGGAGCTGTTTTTT
CDR3aa: CASSLDTVNTGELFF

d_gene: .
v_gene: TRBV28
abundance: .
j_gene: TRBJ2-3
CDR3nt: TGTGCCAGCAGACCGTTGAGTAGCACAGATACGCAGTATTTT
CDR3aa: CASRPLSSTDTQYF

d_gene: .
v_gene: TRBV5-1
abundance: .
j_gene: TRBJ2-5
CDR3nt: TGCGCCAGCAGCTTGGGGACATCCTGGGGGGAGACCCAGTACTTC
CDR3aa: CASSLGTSWGETQYF

d_gene: .
v_gene: TRBV24-1
abundance: .
j_gene: TRBJ1-2
CDR3nt: TGTGCCACCAGACAGTCCTCTGGATATGGCTACACCTTC
CDR3aa: CATRQSSGYGYTF

d_gene: .
v_gene: TRBV6-5
abundance: .
j_gene: TRBJ1-1
CDR3nt: TGTGCCAGCAGTTACAGGACCTACTCGGAAGCTTTCTTT
CDR3aa: CASSYRTYSEAFF

d_gene: .
v_gene: TRBV19
abundance: .
j_gene: TRBJ2-3
CDR3nt: TGTGCCAGTAATTACGGGACAATTAGCACAGATACGCAGTATTTT
CDR3aa: CASNYGTISTDTQYF

d_gene: .
v_gene: TRBV9
abundance: few
j_gene: TRBJ1-5
CDR3nt: TGTGCCAGCAGCCCTTGGGGCTATGGTCAGCCCCAGCATTTT
CDR3aa: CASSPWGYGQPQHF

d_gene: .
v_gene: TRBV6-5
abundance: .
j_gene: TRBJ2-2
CDR3nt: TGTGCCAGCAGACCGGATCCGAATGCGGCCGGGGAGCTGTTTTTT
CDR3aa: CASRPDPNAAGELFF

d_gene: .
v_gene: TRBV6-5
abundance: .
j_gene: TRBJ1-5
CDR3nt: TGTGCCAGCAGTTTAGGGGGGACGGATCAGCCCCAGCATTTT
CDR3aa: CASSLGGTDQPQHF

d_gene: TRBD1
v_gene: TRBV11-2
abundance: .
j_gene: TRBJ2-5
CDR3nt: TGTGCCAGCAGCCCAAACAGGGGGGAGACCCAGTACTTC
CDR3aa: CASSPNRGETQYF

d_gene: .
v_gene: TRBV2
abundance: .
j_gene: TRBJ2-3
CDR3nt: TGTGCCAGCAGTTCGGACTCTGGGGTAGATACGCAGTATTTT
CDR3aa: CASSSDSGVDTQYF

d_gene: TRBD1
v_gene: TRBV7-2
abundance: .
j_gene: TRBJ2-5
CDR3nt: TGTGCCAGCAGCACGCAGGGGGCGCGGCAAGAGACCCAGTACTTC
CDR3aa: CASSTQGARQETQYF

d_gene: .
v_gene: TRBV5-1
abundance: .
j_gene: TRBJ1-6
CDR3nt: TGCGCCAGCAGCCTGGACGGATATAATTCACCCCTCCACTTT
CDR3aa: CASSLDGYNSPLHF

d_gene: TRBD1
v_gene: TRBV7-2
abundance: .
j_gene: TRBJ1-4
CDR3nt: TGTGCCAGCAGCTTCACGGGACAGGGCGTTTGGGAAAAACTGTTTTTT
CDR3aa: CASSFTGQGVWEKLFF

d_gene: .
v_gene: TRBV4-1
abundance: .
j_gene: TRBJ1-5
CDR3nt: TGCGCCAGCAGCCAAGACCCGGATCAGCCCCAGCATTTT
CDR3aa: CASSQDPDQPQHF

d_gene: .
v_gene: TRBV4-3
abundance: .
j_gene: TRBJ1-1
CDR3nt: TGCGCCAGCAGCCAAGTAGCGGGGGCGAGCACTGAAGCTTTCTTT
CDR3aa: CASSQVAGASTEAFF

d_gene: .
v_gene: TRBV6-4
abundance: .
j_gene: TRBJ1-1
CDR3nt: TGTGCCAGCAGTAAGGAGGCGGACACTGAAGCTTTCTTT
CDR3aa: CASSKEADTEAFF

d_gene: TRBD1
v_gene: TRBV30
abundance: few
j_gene: TRBJ1-5
CDR3nt: TGTGCCTGGAGTGAGAGGGGGGGGACAGGGAATCAGCCCCAGCATTTT
CDR3aa: CAWSERGGTGNQPQHF

d_gene: .
v_gene: TRBV7-9
abundance: .
j_gene: TRBJ2-5
CDR3nt: TGTGCCAGCAGCGGGACTGGGAAAGAGACCCAGTACTTC
CDR3aa: CASSGTGKETQYF

d_gene: TRBD2
v_gene: TRBV5-1
abundance: .
j_gene: TRBJ2-5
CDR3nt: TGCGCCAGCAGCTTGGGTCGGACTAGCATTCCTACGGTCCAAGAGACCCAGTACTTC
CDR3aa: CASSLGRTSIPTVQETQYF

d_gene: TRBD1
v_gene: TRBV25-1
abundance: few
j_gene: TRBJ1-3
CDR3nt: TGTGCCAGCAGTCACCCTCGGGACAGCGTTTTCTCTGGAAACACCATATATTTT
CDR3aa: CASSHPRDSVFSGNTIYF

d_gene: .
v_gene: TRBV6-5
abundance: .
j_gene: TRBJ2-3
CDR3nt: TGTGCCAGCAGTTCCCTTAGGGGCGGCCTCACAGATACGCAGTATTTT
CDR3aa: CASSSLRGGLTDTQYF

d_gene: .
v_gene: TRBV24-1
abundance: once
j_gene: TRBJ2-1
CDR3nt: TGTGCCACCAAACCATACAATGAGCAGTTCTTC
CDR3aa: CATKPYNEQFF

d_gene: TRBD1
v_gene: TRBV7-2
abundance: .
j_gene: TRBJ2-4
CDR3nt: TGTGCCAGCAGCCCGCGACAGGGTGGGGTAGCCAAAAACATTCAGTACTTC
CDR3aa: CASSPRQGGVAKNIQYF

d_gene: .
v_gene: TRBV7-9
abundance: .
j_gene: TRBJ2-1
CDR3nt: TGTGCCAGCAGTATAGGGTCCGGGACACCCTACAATGAGCAGTTCTTC
CDR3aa: CASSIGSGTPYNEQFF

d_gene: TRBD2
v_gene: TRBV2
abundance: .
j_gene: TRBJ2-3
CDR3nt: TGTGCCAGCAGTCTTAGCGGGGGGGCCCCAGATACGCAGTATTTT
CDR3aa: CASSLSGGAPDTQYF